This T cell receptor (beta chain) comes out of a study of cytomegalovirus exposure and HLA in healthy donors. CDR3 length equals 13 residues. The germline V gene has CDR1 SGHVS and CDR2 FNYEAQ. Trimming shortened V by 1 base and J by 7 bases, and 7 bases separated the two germline ends. The PCR used 60 Vbeta and 13 Jbeta primers. Method: immunoSEQ multiplex PCR; TCRdb's copy keeps in-frame clones and lacks some. Here the sample spans some 190,000 clones, 77% being singletons. The sample taken for sequencing was PBMCs. This chain links TRBV7-6 with TRBJ1-4; D might be TRBD1 (6 bases). This TCR derives from a man between 18 and 35 years old in good health and CMV-seronegative. CDR3 sequence reads: CASSLDRVEKLFF. CDR3 DNA: TGTGCCAGCAGCTTAGACAGGGTTGAAAAACTGTTTTTT.